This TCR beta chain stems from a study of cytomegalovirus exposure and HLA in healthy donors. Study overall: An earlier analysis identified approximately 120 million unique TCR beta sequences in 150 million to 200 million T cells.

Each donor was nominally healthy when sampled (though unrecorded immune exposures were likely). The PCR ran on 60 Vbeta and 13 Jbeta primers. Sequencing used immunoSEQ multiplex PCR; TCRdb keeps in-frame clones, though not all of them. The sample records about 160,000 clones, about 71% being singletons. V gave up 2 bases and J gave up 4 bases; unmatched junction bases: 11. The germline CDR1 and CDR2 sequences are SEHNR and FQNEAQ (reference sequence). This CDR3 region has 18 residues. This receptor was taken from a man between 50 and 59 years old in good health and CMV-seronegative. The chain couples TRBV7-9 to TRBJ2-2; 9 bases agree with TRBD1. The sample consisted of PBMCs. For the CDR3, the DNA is TGTGCCAGCAGCTTATGGGCCTCCGGACAGGGGTTCACCGGGGAGCTGTTTTTT. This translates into CASSLWASGQGFTGELFF.